Following are 19 T cell receptor beta chains from one sample sequenced in a study of control samples from healthy donors and cancer patients. Assay used: immunoSEQ multiplex PCR; TCRdb lists only in-frame clones, some missing. The data hold 230,000 or so clones, with 85% to 95% observed a single time. Sequencing was carried out using blood. The receptor source for this set is a man aged 45-65 years in good health.

The CDR3: CASSPPGQGKDTQYF. CDR3 nucleotide sequence: TGTGCCAGCTCACCTCCGGGACAGGGTAAAGATACGCAGTATTTT. The V gene is TRBV18, the J gene TRBJ2-3, with 9 bases matching TRBD1. Trimming removed 3 bases from V and 5 bases from J; junction bases left unmatched: 6. This CDR3 has 15 amino acids. In germline, CDR1 is KGHSH, CDR2 LQKENI.

V and J are TRBV7-9 and TRBJ1-5; D call uncertain. The CDR3 is 14 amino acids. Trimming took 3 bases from V and 5 from J, leaving 11 bases between them. Per the germline V gene, CDR1 is SEHNR and CDR2 is FQNEAQ (reference sequence). This CDR3 reads CASSLSVEDQPQHF. CDR3 DNA: TGTGCCAGCAGCTTGTCAGTGGAAGATCAGCCCCAGCATTTT.

This sequence joins TRBV25-1 and TRBJ1-2; D ambiguous. The V gene's germline CDR1 is MGHDK and CDR2 SYGVNS. This CDR3 has 15 residues. The ends were cut back, 0 bases at V and 4 bases at J, with 12 bases in the middle. CDR3 region: CASSEYETSLYGYTF. In DNA form, the CDR3 reads TGTGCCAGCAGTGAATACGAGACCTCTCTCTATGGCTACACCTTC.

This clone has only one observation. The rearrangement links TRBV7-9 to TRBJ1-2; D might be TRBD1 (5 bases). Trimming cost V 5 bases and J 5 bases, with 15 bases left between them. Germline CDR1 SEHNR, CDR2 FQNEAQ (reference sequence). This CDR3 region has 14 residues. This chain's CDR3 is CASSPTGTVYGYTF. The CDR3 DNA reads as TGTGCCAGCAGCCCGACCGGGACCGTATATGGCTACACCTTC.

The chain has TRBV2 and TRBJ2-2; D unclear. Germline CDR1 is SNHLY and CDR2 is FYNNEI. V shed 7 bases and J shed 2 bases, with 11 bases lying between them. The CDR3 is made up of 14 amino acids. The DNA for the CDR3 is TGTGCCAGCACCGGCAGCACAAACACCGGGGAGCTGTTTTTT. It encodes CASTGSTNTGELFF. The full variable domain, rest sourced from reference TRBV2 and TRBJ2-2, is EPEVTQTPSHQVTQMGQEVILRCVPISNHLYFYWYRQILGQKVEFLVSFYNNEISEKSEIFDDQFSVERPDGSNFTLKIRSTKLEDSAMYFCASTGSTNTGELFFGEGSRLTVL.

The CDR3 sequence: CASRKVGGKGITEAFF. The CDR3 DNA is TGCGCCAGCAGGAAGGTAGGGGGCAAGGGAATCACTGAAGCTTTCTTT. This sequence joins TRBV10-2 and TRBJ1-1; 7 bases are shared with TRBD1. The CDR3 totals 16 residues. V was clipped by 6 bases and J by 4 bases; unmatched bases: 14. CDR1 is WSHSY and CDR2 is SAAADI in the germline V gene.

The count of this clone is one. V gene TRBV7-2 combines with J gene TRBJ1-2; 7 bases are shared with TRBD1. The CDR3 is made up of 13 amino acids. The germline CDR1 and CDR2 sequences are SGHTA and FQGNSA. V gave up 6 bases and J gave up 5 bases; unmatched junction bases: 6. Written as DNA, the CDR3 is TGTGCCAGCAGTACCGACAGGGCTTATGGCTACACCTTC. Its translation: CASSTDRAYGYTF.

The table lists this clone with a few counts. The rearrangement joins TRBV5-1 to TRBJ2-3, with D possibly called TRBD1 or TRBD2 (5 bases each). The CDR3 consists of 17 residues. Germline V gene data show CDR1 as SGHRS and CDR2 as YFSETQ. Trimming left V 3 bases short and J 7 bases short, with 24 bases between. This CDR3 reads CASSSNTGTTNTYTQYF. Here the CDR3 DNA reads TGCGCCAGCAGCTCAAACACCGGGACCACTAACACGTATACGCAGTATTTT.

V and J are TRBV3-1 (or the pseudogene TRBV3-2) and TRBJ1-1; D may be TRBD1 (5 bases). The ends were cut back, 7 bases at V and 6 bases at J, with 18 bases in the middle. The germline CDR1 and CDR2 sequences are LGHDT and YNNKEL (reference sequence). The CDR3 consists of 14 residues. The CDR3 spells CASMRLGAEAEAFF. CDR3 coding DNA: TGTGCCAGCATGCGACTCGGGGCGGAGGCTGAAGCTTTCTTT.

The J gene is TRBJ1-4, the V gene TRBV2, with D perhaps TRBD1 (6 bases). Germline CDR1 is SNHLY and CDR2 is FYNNEI. V was trimmed by 6 bases and J by 2 bases, leaving 13 bases between them. The CDR3 spans 15 residues. The CDR3 loop reads CASRKTGSTNEKLFF. The CDR3 bases are TGTGCCAGCAGAAAAACAGGGTCGACTAATGAAAAACTGTTTTTT.

This rearrangement joins TRBV7-8 to TRBJ2-2; D may be TRBD1 (6 bases). Looked up from germline, CDR1 is SGHVS and CDR2 is FQNEAQ. V was trimmed by 6 bases and J by 0 bases, leaving 11 bases between them. There are 15 residues in the CDR3. CDR3 nucleotide sequence: TGTGCCAGCAGTTTTGGGGGCACGAACACCGGGGAGCTGTTTTTT. This sequence encodes CASSFGGTNTGELFF.

The chain joins TRBV19 to TRBJ1-2; the D gene is possibly TRBD1 (5 bases). Germline assignment: CDR1 LNHDA and CDR2 SQIVND (reference sequence). Deletions cut 5 bases from V and 0 bases from J, with 16 bases between. This CDR3 has 16 residues. In DNA, the CDR3 is TGTGCCAGTAGTTTTGACAGTCCCACGGCTAACTATGGCTACACCTTC. Amino acid sequence: CASSFDSPTANYGYTF.

The V call is TRBV6-4, the J call TRBJ1-5, with 10 bases aligning to TRBD1. Unmatched junction bases numbered 13, after V lost 6 bases and J lost 5 bases. The germline CDR1 and CDR2 sequences are MRHNA and SNTAGT. The length of the CDR3 is 17 residues. For the CDR3, the DNA is TGTGCCAGCAGACTCGGACAGGGGGGATCCGTTTATCAGCCCCAGCATTTT. Amino acids: CASRLGQGGSVYQPQHF.

This chain joins TRBV27 and TRBJ1-5; 7 nucleotides match TRBD1. CDR3 length: 14 residues. V lost 2 bases to trimming and J lost 7 bases; unmatched junction nucleotides: 5. In germline, CDR1 is MNHEY, CDR2 SMNVEV (reference sequence). In DNA, the CDR3 is TGTGCCAGCAGTTTAATCAGGGGGGAACAGCCCCAGCATTTT. Its translation is CASSLIRGEQPQHF.

The table lists this clone with a count of one. V usage is TRBV5-1 and J usage is TRBJ2-1; D ambiguous. The CDR3 consists of 15 residues. V was trimmed by 0 bases and J by 4 bases, leaving 11 bases between them. Germline assignment: CDR1 SGHRS and CDR2 YFSETQ. The CDR3 sequence is CASSLEYSRYNEQFF. CDR3 in DNA: TGCGCCAGCAGCTTGGAATATTCTCGGTACAATGAGCAGTTCTTC.

The chain has TRBV7-9 and TRBJ1-1, with no clear D. Trimming removed 3 bases from V and 1 base from J, with 6 bases in between. There are 13 residues in the CDR3. In germline, CDR1 is SEHNR, CDR2 FQNEAQ (reference sequence). The CDR3 is CASSFRENTEAFF. CDR3 coding DNA: TGTGCCAGCAGCTTCCGAGAGAACACTGAAGCTTTCTTT.

The sample holds one count of this clone. The chain uses TRBV4-1 and TRBJ1-2; no reliable D call. The germline CDR1 and CDR2 sequences are MGHRA and YSYEKL. Between the trimmed V and J ends, which lost 0 bases and 8 bases, there was a span of 13 bases. The CDR3 consists of 14 residues. The CDR3 DNA is TGCGCCAGCAGCCAAGATCCCGGCAGAGGGGGCTACACCTTC. This gives the protein CASSQDPGRGGYTF.

V usage is TRBV18 and J usage is TRBJ1-2; D gene unclear. CDR1 and CDR2 from the germline V gene are KGHSH and LQKENI. V shed 3 bases and J shed 4 bases, with 12 bases lying between them. This CDR3 has 14 amino acids. CDR3 DNA: TGTGCCAGCTCACCCGACGTAGAGCGCTATGGCTACACCTTC. This codes for CASSPDVERYGYTF. Drawing the rest from reference TRBV18 and TRBJ1-2, the complete variable domain is NAGVMQNPRHLVRRRGQEARLRCSPMKGHSHVYWYRQLPEEGLKFMVYLQKENIIDESGMPKERFSAEFPKEGPSILRIQQVVRGDSAAYFCASSPDVERYGYTFGSGTRLTVV.

As DNA, the CDR3 is TGTGCCAGCAGGTCAGAAGCGGGGACAGGGGGCGCGGGGCAGCCCCAGCATTTT. This sequence encodes CASRSEAGTGGAGQPQHF. The chain joins TRBV28 to TRBJ1-5; TRBD1 aligns across 12 bases. The V and J ends lost 6 bases and 7 bases, in that order; junction bases with no gene match: 16. In germline, CDR1 is MDHEN, CDR2 SYDVKM. The CDR3 is 18 residues long.